This T cell receptor beta chain came from a study of blood T cell repertoires in COVID-19. As for the study in general: Spain, Italy and the United States supplied samples that represented acute and convalescent COVID-19. Sources were T cells, B-cell-depleted T cells, or PBMCs; the material itself was cDNA or gDNA.

With V trimmed by 6 bases and J by 1 base, 2 bases remained unmatched. The CDR3 consists of 13 residues. In the source study's methods: The authors estimated nucleated cell counts from reference gene primer amplification. Profiled with immunoSEQ multiplex PCR; TCRdb holds only in-frame clones, not every one. V and J calls and clone size come straight from that table; D and trimming were deduced from the DNA. The table has approximately 230,000 clones, about 91% seen once. As for this clone: The sample holds other DNA sequences that translate to the same CDR3.

The specimen sequenced was peripheral blood. The receptor was isolated from an elderly man with acute or convalescent COVID-19. The genes are TRBV12-3 or TRBV12-4 and TRBJ1-1, with TRBD1 matching 7 bases. The CDR3 region is CASSRQGNTEAFF. Here the CDR3 DNA reads TGTGCCAGCAGCCGACAGGGGAACACTGAAGCTTTCTTT.